What follows is one T cell receptor beta chain and its context. Its antigen remains unidentified. No base qualities exist here, and no much larger clone lies one base off it. This entry comes from a study of spatial heterogeneity in lung cancer (dated by TCRdb to between 2018 and 2021). General notes on the study: Beta-chain transcripts were consistently detected in greater numbers than alpha-chain transcripts, which likely reflected higher beta-chain transcript abundance. A strong correlation was found between TCR transcript counts in tumor regions and a T cell transcriptional module score from matched bulk RNA-seq. In the raw uncorrected reads, each unique combination of TCR and UMI appeared on average more than ten times. In non-small cell lung cancer, the study quantitatively compared TCR alpha and beta repertoires across several tumor regions, matched nontumor lung, and blood. TCR repertoire features were related to nonsynonymous mutation counts determined by whole-exome sequencing of tumor tissue. Both alpha and beta chains were TCR-sequenced in samples taken at surgery, namely 220 tumor regions, fewer than 85 matched nontumor lung samples and 45 to 60 PBMC samples. The paper as a whole reports these results and caveats: Confirming at a functional level the hypothesis that regional TCRs recognize regional mutations was considered to require additional single-cell paired TCR alpha and beta sequencing. TCR-seq was estimated to cover only around 7.2% of tumor T cells for alpha chains and 12% to 15% for beta chains. The tumor nonsynonymous mutation count correlated with the number of expanded alpha and beta TCRs within the tumor. Counts of ubiquitous and regional expanded TCRs correlated with counts of ubiquitous and regional nonsynonymous mutations, respectively.

In the germline V gene, CDR1 corresponds to SGHVS and CDR2 to FNYEAQ. The junction shows trimming of 5 bases on V and 4 bases on J, and the gene matches do not reach 16 bases of it. The CDR3 covers 18 residues, taking in both the cysteine and the phenylalanine. Just CDR3 DNA is preserved here, 54 bases in frame from base 1. In the paper's terms, the time point label means: sample taken at primary tumor resection. Samples were obtained from approximately 70 patients with early-stage, untreated non-small cell lung cancer from the lung TRACERx cohort. Whole RNA extracted from tumor and nontumor lung tissue, or from cryopreserved PBMC samples, was used for TCR sequencing without cell sorting. Only patients for whom sufficient RNA was available from at least two tumor regions were selected for TCR sequencing. A lung pathologist reviewed the tumor and adjacent nontumor lung specimens before the specimens were selected.

The receptor library was made with 5' RACE. The sequencer was a NextSeq 500. In the TCR library protocol, a unique molecular identifier was attached to each TCR cDNA molecule so that PCR and sequencing errors could be corrected. As for how the authors treated the data: Decombinator tools were used for TCR identification, UMI-based error correction and CDR3 extraction. TCRs above a frequency of 2 per 1,000, corresponding to the top 1% of the tumor frequency distribution, were defined as expanded. Expanded tumor TCRs statistically deemed absent (corrected P<0.05) from at least one tumor region were classed as regional, and all other expanded tumor TCRs were classed as ubiquitous. Each repertoire was subsampled 100 times to 5,000 TCRs, after which Renyi diversity was computed with the R vegan package. CDR3 similarity networks were constructed using string-kernel similarity of amino acid triplets, with links drawn between CDR3s whose pairwise similarity was above 0.82. TCRdb passed the public sequencing reads through fastp at Q25 and MiXCR, retaining productive beta sequences. Rows with a matching CDR3 protein are joined into one entry that keeps the most common DNA and genes. The V and J calls here are based on TCRdb, not the publication. The sample yields 9,000 to 13,000 distinct CDR3 sequences; about 12% were counted once. Jointly, the top ten make up approximately 39% of the sample.

In this chain, TRBV7-6 is recombined with TRBJ2-2, with 7 bases aligning to TRBD1. The sequencing used lung tumor tissue, collected at surgery. This clonotype was sampled from a male donor with early-stage non-small cell lung cancer. At the DNA level, the sequence is TGTGCCAGCAGCGCCACACCGGACGGACAGGTTCTCACCGGGGAGCTGTTTTTT. Its translation reads: CASSATPDGQVLTGELFF.